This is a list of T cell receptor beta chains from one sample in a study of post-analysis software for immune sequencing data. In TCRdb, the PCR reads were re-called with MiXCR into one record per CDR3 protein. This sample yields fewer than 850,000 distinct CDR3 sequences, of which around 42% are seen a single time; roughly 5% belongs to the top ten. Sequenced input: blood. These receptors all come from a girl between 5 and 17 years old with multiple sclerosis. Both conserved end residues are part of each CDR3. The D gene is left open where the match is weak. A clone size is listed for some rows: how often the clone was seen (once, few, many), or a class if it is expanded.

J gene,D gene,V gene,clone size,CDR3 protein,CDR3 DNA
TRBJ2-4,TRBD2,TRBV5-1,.,CASSLELAGVLEQYF,TGCGCCAGCAGCTTGGAACTAGCGGGAGTTCTGGAGCAGTACTTC
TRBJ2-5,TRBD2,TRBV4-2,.,CASSQDLRAGGRETQYF,TGTGCCAGCAGCCAAGATCTTCGGGCGGGAGGGCGAGAGACCCAGTACTTC
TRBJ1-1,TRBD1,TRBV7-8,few,CASSLLRGQGDTEAFF,TGTGCCAGCAGCTTGCTGAGGGGACAGGGGGACACTGAAGCTTTCTTT
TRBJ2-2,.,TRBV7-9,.,CASSLRLGEIGELFF,TGTGCCAGCAGCTTACGGCTGGGGGAGATCGGGGAGCTGTTTTTT
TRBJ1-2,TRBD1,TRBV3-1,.,CASSGTVDGYTF,TGTGCCAGCAGCGGGACAGTGGATGGCTACACCTTC
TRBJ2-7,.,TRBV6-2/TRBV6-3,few,CASSSQLAYEQYF,TGTGCCAGCTCCAGCCAGTTGGCCTACGAGCAGTACTTC
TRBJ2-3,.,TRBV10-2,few,CASSHPPGGWDTQYF,TGCGCCAGCAGCCACCCCCCGGGCGGATGGGATACGCAGTATTTT
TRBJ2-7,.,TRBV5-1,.,CASSSASGGLGEQYF,TGCGCCAGCAGCTCGGCTTCGGGGGGCCTCGGAGAGCAGTACTTC
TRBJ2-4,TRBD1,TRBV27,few,CASSLLGQKNIQYF,TGTGCCAGCAGTTTACTGGGACAGAAAAACATTCAGTACTTC
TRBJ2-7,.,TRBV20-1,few,CSALSSGNTYEQYF,TGCAGTGCTCTGTCTTCAGGGAATACCTACGAGCAGTACTTC
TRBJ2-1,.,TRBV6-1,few,CASSESHNEQFF,TGTGCCAGCAGTGAATCTCACAATGAGCAGTTCTTC
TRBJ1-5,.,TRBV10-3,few,CAISESKGQNQPQHF,TGTGCCATCAGTGAGTCAAAGGGGCAGAATCAGCCCCAGCATTTT
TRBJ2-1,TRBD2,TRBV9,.,CASSVRLAGSGRDEQFF,TGTGCCAGCAGCGTAAGACTAGCGGGCTCAGGGAGGGATGAGCAGTTCTTC
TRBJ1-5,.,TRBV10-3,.,CAISESQGVGQPQHF,TGTGCCATCAGTGAGTCCCAGGGAGTAGGTCAGCCCCAGCATTTT
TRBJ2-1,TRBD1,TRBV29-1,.,CSVEKARGFEQFF,TGCAGCGTTGAAAAGGCCAGGGGGTTTGAGCAGTTCTTC
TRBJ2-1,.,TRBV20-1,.,CSVPPASSYNEQFF,TGCAGTGTTCCCCCAGCGAGCTCCTACAATGAGCAGTTCTTC
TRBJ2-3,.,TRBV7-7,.,CASSSDSFTDTQYF,TGTGCTAGCAGCTCCGACAGTTTCACAGATACGCAGTATTTT
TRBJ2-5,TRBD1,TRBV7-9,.,CASSPAAGTGYQETQYF,TGTGCCAGCAGCCCCGCGGCTGGGACAGGGTATCAAGAGACCCAGTACTTC
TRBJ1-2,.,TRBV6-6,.,CASSYGGPPGGYTF,TGTGCCAGCAGTTACGGGGGACCACCGGGCGGCTACACCTTC
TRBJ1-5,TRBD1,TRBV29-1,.,CSVGQGRNQPQHF,TGCAGCGTGGGACAGGGACGGAATCAGCCCCAGCATTTT
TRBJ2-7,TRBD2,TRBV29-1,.,CSVERLAGLCYEQYF,TGCAGCGTTGAGAGACTAGCGGGGCTCTGCTACGAGCAGTACTTC
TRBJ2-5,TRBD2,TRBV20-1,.,CSVPLWGSGREMGETQYF,TGCAGTGTACCGCTCTGGGGTAGCGGGAGGGAGATGGGGGAGACCCAGTACTTC
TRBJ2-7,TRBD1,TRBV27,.,CASSSGQETYEQYF,TGTGCCAGCAGTTCGGGACAGGAGACCTACGAGCAGTACTTC
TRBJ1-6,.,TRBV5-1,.,CASSFGVGDSPLHF,TGCGCCAGCAGCTTCGGGGTGGGGGATTCACCCCTCCACTTT
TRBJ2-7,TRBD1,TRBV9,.,CASSVDGTEASEQNF,TGTGCCAGCAGCGTTGATGGGACAGAGGCCAGCGAGCAGAACTTC
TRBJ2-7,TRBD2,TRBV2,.,CASSLRTSGSESYEQYF,TGTGCCAGCAGTCTCAGGACTAGCGGGAGCGAGTCCTACGAGCAGTACTTC
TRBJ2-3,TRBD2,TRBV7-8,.,CASSAWTSGTDTQYF,TGTGCCAGCAGCGCCTGGACTAGCGGCACAGATACGCAGTATTTT
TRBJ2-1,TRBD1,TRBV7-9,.,CASRTGVNEQFF,TGTGCCAGCAGGACAGGGGTCAATGAGCAGTTCTTC
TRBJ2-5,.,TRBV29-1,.,CSVFPRLSHQETQYF,TGCAGCGTGTTTCCCAGGCTGTCGCACCAAGAGACCCAGTACTTC
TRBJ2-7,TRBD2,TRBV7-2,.,CASSSGGFVEQYF,TGTGCCAGCAGCTCGGGGGGGTTTGTAGAGCAGTACTTC
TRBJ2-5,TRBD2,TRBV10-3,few,CAISGGLAGEETQYF,TGTGCCATCAGTGGGGGACTAGCGGGGGAAGAGACCCAGTACTTC
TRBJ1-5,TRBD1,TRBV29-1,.,CSVRQGSNQPQHF,TGCAGCGTTAGACAGGGGAGCAATCAGCCCCAGCATTTT
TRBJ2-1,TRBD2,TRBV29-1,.,CSVEARRTSGRTRGSYNEQFF,TGCAGCGTTGAAGCCCGGCGGACTAGCGGGAGGACTCGAGGCTCCTACAATGAGCAGTTCTTC
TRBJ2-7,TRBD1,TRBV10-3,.,CAISESRSGTGRDEQYF,TGTGCCATCAGTGAGTCCCGGAGCGGGACAGGGAGGGACGAGCAGTACTTC
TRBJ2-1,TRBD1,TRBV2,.,CASRTPTQGLGNEQFF,TGTGCCAGCAGGACCCCGACACAGGGGTTAGGCAATGAGCAGTTCTTC
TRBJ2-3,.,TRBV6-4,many,CASSDQETDTQYF,TGTGCCAGCAGTGATCAGGAGACAGATACGCAGTATTTT
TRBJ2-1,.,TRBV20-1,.,CSARVVNERFF,TGCAGTGCTAGAGTTGTCAATGAGCGGTTCTTC
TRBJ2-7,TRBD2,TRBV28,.,CAAGGRTPYEQYF,TGTGCAGCGGGAGGGAGGACCCCTTACGAGCAGTACTTC
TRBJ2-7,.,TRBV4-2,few,CASSQGLGQYYEQYF,TGTGCCAGCAGCCAAGGATTAGGACAGTACTACGAGCAGTACTTC
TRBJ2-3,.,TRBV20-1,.,CSARDPPDTQYF,TGCAGTGCTAGAGATCCCCCGGATACGCAGTATTTT
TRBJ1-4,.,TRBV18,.,CASSPVSGSTNEKLFF,TGTGCCAGCTCCCCCGTCTCGGGATCAACTAATGAAAAACTGTTTTTT
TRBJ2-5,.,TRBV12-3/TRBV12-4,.,CASSWAAQETQYF,TGTGCCAGCAGTTGGGCAGCCCAAGAGACCCAGTACTTC
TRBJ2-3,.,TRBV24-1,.,CATSETTGQYTDTQYF,TGTGCCACCAGTGAGACGACGGGCCAGTACACAGATACGCAGTATTTT
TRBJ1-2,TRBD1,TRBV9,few,CASSVGGQGNYGYTF,TGTGCCAGCAGCGTAGGTGGACAGGGGAACTATGGCTACACCTTC
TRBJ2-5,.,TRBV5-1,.,CASSPAGAEETQYF,TGCGCCAGCAGCCCGGCGGGGGCCGAAGAGACCCAGTACTTC
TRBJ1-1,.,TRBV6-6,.,CASSSPDRRAFF,TGTGCCAGCAGTTCCCCGGACAGACGAGCTTTCTTT
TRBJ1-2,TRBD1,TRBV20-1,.,CSASYRGDYGYTF,TGCAGTGCGTCCTACAGGGGGGACTATGGCTACACCTTC
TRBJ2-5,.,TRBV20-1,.,CSAGNRVGETQYF,TGCAGTGCTGGGAACAGGGTTGGGGAGACCCAGTACTTC
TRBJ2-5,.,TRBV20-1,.,CSVDGRDQETQYF,TGCAGTGTCGACGGGCGGGACCAAGAGACCCAGTACTTC
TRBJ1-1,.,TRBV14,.,CASSQAWGGMNTEAFF,TGTGCCAGCAGCCAAGCTTGGGGCGGTATGAACACTGAAGCTTTCTTT
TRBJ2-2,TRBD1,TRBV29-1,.,CSVGFGRGPHTGELFF,TGCAGCGTTGGTTTCGGCAGGGGGCCCCACACCGGGGAGCTGTTTTTT
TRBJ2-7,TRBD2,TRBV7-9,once,CASSPAMGGGAYEQYF,TGTGCCAGCAGCCCGGCAATGGGCGGGGGGGCCTACGAGCAGTACTTC
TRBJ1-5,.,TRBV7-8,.,CASSLLGYRANQPQHF,TGTGCCAGCAGCTTATTGGGTTACAGAGCAAATCAGCCCCAGCATTTT
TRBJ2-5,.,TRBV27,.,CASSRGRGLPQETQYF,TGTGCCAGCAGTAGAGGACGGGGACTTCCCCAAGAGACCCAGTACTTC
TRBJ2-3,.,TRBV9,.,CASSVEGISTDTQYF,TGTGCCAGCAGCGTAGAAGGTATTAGCACAGATACGCAGTATTTT
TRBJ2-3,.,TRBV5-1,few,CASSPTRDTQYF,TGCGCCAGCAGCCCGACTAGGGATACGCAGTATTTT